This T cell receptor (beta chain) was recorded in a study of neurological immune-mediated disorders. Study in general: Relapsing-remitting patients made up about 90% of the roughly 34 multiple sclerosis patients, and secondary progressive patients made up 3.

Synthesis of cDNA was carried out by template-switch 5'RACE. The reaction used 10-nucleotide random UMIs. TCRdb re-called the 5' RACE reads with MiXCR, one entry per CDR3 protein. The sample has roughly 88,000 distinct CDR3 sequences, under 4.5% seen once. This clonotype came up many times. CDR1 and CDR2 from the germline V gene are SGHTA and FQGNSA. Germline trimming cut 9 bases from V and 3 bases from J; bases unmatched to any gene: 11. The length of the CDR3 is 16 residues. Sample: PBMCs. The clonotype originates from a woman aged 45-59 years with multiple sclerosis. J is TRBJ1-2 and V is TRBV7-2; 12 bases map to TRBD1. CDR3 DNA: TGTGCCAGTCTAACCGGGACAGGGGGCGGGGACTATGGCTACACCTTC. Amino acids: CASLTGTGGGDYGYTF.